This TCR beta chain originates from a study of tumor-infiltrating lymphocytes in primary liver carcinoma. Study-level information: The patients had histopathologically diagnosed primary liver carcinoma, and their disease was treated by surgical resection.

General study points: Relative to blood, tumors carried a significantly larger fraction of the repertoire in their top 250 clones (p = 0.039).

Priming with a constant-region primer yielded TCR beta cDNA from 450 to 550 ng total RNA. Investigators got TCR beta libraries out of three nested multiplex PCR rounds, done with slightly modified ARM-PCR. Researchers ran the first two PCR rounds for approximately 10 cycles each with TRBV1-TRBV30 forward primers and a C-beta reverse primer. MiXCR, applied by TCRdb to the multiplex PCR reads, yields one record per CDR3 protein. The table lists fewer than 350,000 distinct CDR3 sequences, less than 75% of them singletons. The source of the blood RNA was unsorted whole blood, and germline DNA was extracted as well. Patients carried chronic HBV infection without prior treatment. This clonotype was detected ten times or more. Antigen: not known. The CDR3 consists of 14 residues. Germline loops: CDR1 SEHNR, CDR2 FQNEAQ (reference sequence). Trimming at V came to 10 bases and at J to 6 bases, leaving 11 bases not matched to a gene.

Sequencing used peripheral blood. The clonotype comes from a man aged 35 to 55 with primary liver carcinoma and hepatitis B virus infection. This rearrangement joins TRBV7-9 to TRBJ2-1, with 8 nucleotides matching TRBD2. The CDR3 DNA reads TGTGCCATCCCCAGCGGGAGAAGGGCCAATGAGCAGTTCTTC. Its protein is CAIPSGRRANEQFF.